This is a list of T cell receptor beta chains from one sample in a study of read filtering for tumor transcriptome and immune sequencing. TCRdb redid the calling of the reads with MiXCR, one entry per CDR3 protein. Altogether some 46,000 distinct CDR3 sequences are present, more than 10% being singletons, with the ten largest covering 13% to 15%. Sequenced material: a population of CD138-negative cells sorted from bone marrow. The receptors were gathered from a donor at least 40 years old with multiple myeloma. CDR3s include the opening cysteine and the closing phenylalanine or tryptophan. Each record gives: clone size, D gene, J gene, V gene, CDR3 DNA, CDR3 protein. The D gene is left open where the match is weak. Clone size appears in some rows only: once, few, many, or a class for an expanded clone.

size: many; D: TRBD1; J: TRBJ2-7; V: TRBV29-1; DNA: TGCAGCGTTGAAGATCCAGGGGGCGGCGAGCAGTACTTC; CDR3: CSVEDPGGGEQYF
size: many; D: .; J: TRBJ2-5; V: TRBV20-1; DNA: TGCAGTGCTAGGACAGGGACTATGGAGACCCAGTACTTC; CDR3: CSARTGTMETQYF
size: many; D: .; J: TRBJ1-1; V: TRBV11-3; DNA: TGTGCCAGCAGCTCCCCCGGGGGCCGGGGGACTGAAGCTTTCTTT; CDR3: CASSSPGGRGTEAFF
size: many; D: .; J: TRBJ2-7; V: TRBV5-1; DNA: TGCGCCAGCAGCTTGGTGTCAGCTTCCTACGAGCAGTACTTC; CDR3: CASSLVSASYEQYF
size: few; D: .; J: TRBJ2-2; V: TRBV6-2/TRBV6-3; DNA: TGTGCCAGCAGTTACCAGGGCTCGCCCACCGGGGAGCTGCTTTTT; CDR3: CASSYQGSPTGELLF
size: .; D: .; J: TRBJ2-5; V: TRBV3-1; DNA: TGTGCCAGCAACCAAGAAGACGAGACCCAGTACTTC; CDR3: CASNQEDETQYF
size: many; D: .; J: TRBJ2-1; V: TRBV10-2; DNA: TGCGCCAGCAGTGGGATTCCGGGACACAGGGCCCATGAGCAGTTCTTC; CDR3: CASSGIPGHRAHEQFF
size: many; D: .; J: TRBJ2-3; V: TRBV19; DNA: TGTGCCAGCTGGGGGGGCCGTGGCACAGATACGCAGTATTTT; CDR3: CASWGGRGTDTQYF
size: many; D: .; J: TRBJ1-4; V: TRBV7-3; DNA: TGTGCCAGCAGCCCAGTTAGAACTAATGAAAAACTGTTTTTT; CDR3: CASSPVRTNEKLFF
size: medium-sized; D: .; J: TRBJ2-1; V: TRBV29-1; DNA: TGCAGCGTCCGAGGCAGGATCTCCTACAATGAGCAGTTCTTC; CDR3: CSVRGRISYNEQFF
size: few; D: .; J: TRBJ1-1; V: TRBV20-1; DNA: TGCAGTGCCAGGGACGGCCACTCTGCGAACACTGAAGCTTTCTTT; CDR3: CSARDGHSANTEAFF
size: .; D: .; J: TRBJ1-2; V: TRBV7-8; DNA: TGTGCCAGCAGCTCCAGGGAGAACTATGGCTACACCTTC; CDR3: CASSSRENYGYTF
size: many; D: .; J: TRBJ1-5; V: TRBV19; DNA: TGTGCCAGTAGTATAGAGGGCAGGGCGTTTGAGCCCCAGCATTTT; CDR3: CASSIEGRAFEPQHF
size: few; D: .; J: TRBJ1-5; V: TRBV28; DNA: TGTGCCAGCAGTCGACTGGGCCTACGCAATCAGCCCCAGCATTTT; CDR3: CASSRLGLRNQPQHF
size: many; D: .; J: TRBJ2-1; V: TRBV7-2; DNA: TGTGCCAGCAGCTTAAGCAGGGGCAATGAGCAGTTCTTC; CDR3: CASSLSRGNEQFF
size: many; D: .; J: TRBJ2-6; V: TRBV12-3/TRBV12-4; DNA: TGTGCCAGCAGGGCAAGCTCTGGGGCCAACGTCCTGACTTTC; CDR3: CASRASSGANVLTF
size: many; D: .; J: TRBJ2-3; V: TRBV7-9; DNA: TGTGCCAGCAGCTTGGCCCTGGGGACAGATACGCAGTATTTT; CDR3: CASSLALGTDTQYF
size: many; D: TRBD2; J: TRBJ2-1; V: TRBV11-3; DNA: TGTGCCAGCAGCTTGACTAGCGGTGAGCAGTTCTTC; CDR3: CASSLTSGEQFF
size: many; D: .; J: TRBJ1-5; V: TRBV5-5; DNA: TGTGCCAGCAGCTTCGACAGCCTCAATCAGCCCCAGCATTTT; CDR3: CASSFDSLNQPQHF
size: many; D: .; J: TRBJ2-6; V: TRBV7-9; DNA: TGTGCCAGCAGCTTAGAGGGGGCTGGGGCCAACGTCCTGACTTTC; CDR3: CASSLEGAGANVLTF
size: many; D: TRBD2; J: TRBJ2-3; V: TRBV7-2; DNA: TGTGCCAGCAGCCCAGGGCAGCGGGAGGATGGCACAGATACGCAGTATTTT; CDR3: CASSPGQREDGTDTQYF
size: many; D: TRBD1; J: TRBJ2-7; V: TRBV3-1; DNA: TGTGCCAGCAGTCATACGGGACAGGGGGCCTACGGCTACGAGCAGTACTTC; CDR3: CASSHTGQGAYGYEQYF
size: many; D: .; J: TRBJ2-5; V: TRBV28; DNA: TGTGCCAGCAGTTTATGGTCAAAACAAGAGACCCAGTACTTC; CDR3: CASSLWSKQETQYF
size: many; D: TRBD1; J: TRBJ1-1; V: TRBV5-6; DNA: TGTGCCAGCAGTAGACAGGGCGGCGAAGCTTTCTTT; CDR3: CASSRQGGEAFF
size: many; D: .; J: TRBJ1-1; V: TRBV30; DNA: TGTGCCTGGAAGGGTGTAAGGGGGAACACTGAAGCTTTCTTT; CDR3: CAWKGVRGNTEAFF
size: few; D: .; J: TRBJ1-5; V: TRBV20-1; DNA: TGCAGTGCTAGGGAGCGAGGGAAGGGGTATCAGCCCCAGCATTTT; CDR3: CSARERGKGYQPQHF